The clone carrying this T cell receptor (beta chain) was seen only a few times. This sample was taken from a study of T-cell memory formation after mild COVID-19. From the 5' RACE reads, TCRdb called clonotypes with MiXCR, one entry per CDR3 protein. The repertoire has tens of thousands of distinct CDR3 sequences, less than 15% of them found once; the top ten carry about 27%. From germline, CDR1 is LGHNA and CDR2 YNFKEQ. The germline V and J ends were trimmed by 5 bases and 1 base, with 11 bases remaining between them. The CDR3 runs 14 residues. Material for sequencing was PBMCs or a T cell subset sorted from them (not recorded which). The clonotype originates from an adult woman who had mild COVID-19 (a few samples of this study predate the infection). Cell type and time point are not known. V gene TRBV4-2 combines with J gene TRBJ1-1; D is unclear. This CDR3 reads CASSERSENTEAFF. The DNA for the CDR3 is TGTGCCAGCAGCGAGAGATCCGAGAACACTGAAGCTTTCTTT.